This entry lists 17 T cell receptor beta chains sequenced from one sample in a study of shared clonotypes between healthy human individuals. Repertoires were generated with immunoSEQ multiplex PCR, while TCRdb's copy carries only in-frame clones and drops some. The profile shows approximately 2,200,000 clones, more than 85% of them singletons. Naive CD8 cells, CD45RO-negative and positively selected for CCR7, excluded terminally differentiated effector memory CD45RA+ cells. The sequenced sample was naive CD8+ T cells from PBMCs. The receptors were gathered from a man younger than 35 in good health. Some clones in this sample may be carry-over from other donors' samples.

J is TRBJ2-1 and V is TRBV9; TRBD1 is a possible D gene (5 bases). Between the trimmed V and J ends, which lost 3 bases and 10 bases, there was a span of 17 bases. The CDR3 runs to 14 residues. Per the germline V gene, CDR1 is SGDLS and CDR2 is YYNGEE. In nucleotides, the CDR3 is TGTGCCAGCAGCGCGCCCTCAGGGTTGTCCGAGCAGTTCTTC. This gives the protein CASSAPSGLSEQFF.

This chain connects TRBV7-2 to TRBJ2-6, with D perhaps TRBD1 (5 bases). Germline loops: CDR1 SGHTA, CDR2 FQGNSA. This CDR3 is 16 amino acids long. V was trimmed by 2 bases and J by 1 base, leaving 9 bases between them. CDR3 loop: CASSLSQGSGANVLTF. Here the CDR3 DNA reads TGTGCCAGCAGCTTAAGCCAGGGATCTGGGGCCAACGTCCTGACTTTC.

The J gene is TRBJ2-1, the V gene TRBV7-8; TRBD1 matches 9 bases. Trimming cost V 0 bases and J 3 bases; bases outside gene matches: 0. Germline V lookup: CDR1 SGHVS, CDR2 FQNEAQ. The CDR3 consists of 15 residues. The CDR3 sequence is CASSLAGQGYNEQFF. CDR3 in DNA: TGTGCCAGCAGCTTAGCGGGACAGGGCTACAATGAGCAGTTCTTC.

The chain links TRBV5-5 to TRBJ2-1; tentatively, D is TRBD2 (6 bases). From germline, CDR1 is SGHKS and CDR2 YYEKEE (reference sequence). The V and J ends lost 2 bases and 9 bases respectively, with 12 bases between them. The CDR3 is 13 amino acids. CDR3 nucleotides: TGTGCCAGCAGCTTCGGGGGAGCAGGTGAGCAGTTCTTC. This codes for CASSFGGAGEQFF.

The genes are TRBV9 and TRBJ2-1, with D maybe TRBD2 (5 bases). V lost 0 bases, J lost 3 bases, and 13 bases lay in between. The length of the CDR3 is 16 residues. The V gene's germline CDR1 is SGDLS and CDR2 YYNGEE. CDR3 sequence: CASSVEKAGLYNEQFF. The CDR3, as DNA: TGTGCCAGCAGCGTAGAGAAGGCGGGCCTCTACAATGAGCAGTTCTTC.

The chain combines TRBV5-1 with TRBJ2-2, with 11 bases matching TRBD1. Germline loops: CDR1 SGHRS, CDR2 YFSETQ. This CDR3 spans 17 amino acids. The trim removed 4 bases at V and 2 bases at J, leaving 7 bases unmatched. This CDR3 reads CASSTGQGAVNTGELFF. Written as DNA, the CDR3 is TGCGCCAGCAGCACAGGACAGGGGGCGGTAAACACCGGGGAGCTGTTTTTT.

This chain connects TRBV7-3 to TRBJ2-5; D not resolved. V lost 3 bases and J 7 bases, leaving 12 bases between the germline ends. Germline CDR1 is SGHTA and CDR2 is FQGTGA. The CDR3 is 13 residues long. The CDR3 sequence: CASSFSYPGTQYF. As DNA, the CDR3 is TGTGCCAGCAGCTTCAGCTACCCGGGGACCCAGTACTTC.

The J gene is TRBJ2-5, the V gene TRBV7-9; 9 nucleotides agree with TRBD2. The germline V gene has CDR1 SEHNR and CDR2 FQNEAQ (reference sequence). V lost 4 bases to trimming and J lost 5 bases; unmatched junction nucleotides: 8. The CDR3 runs 15 residues. CDR3 nucleotide sequence: TGTGCCAGCAGCTCCGCGGGAGGGAGAGGTGAGACCCAGTACTTC. Translation gives CASSSAGGRGETQYF.

With regard to this clone: The same CDR3 also results from other DNA sequences found in this sample. J is TRBJ2-7 and V is TRBV7-9; D remains unclear. The CDR3 contains 12 residues. V was shortened by 0 bases and J by 6 bases, with 6 bases between the two germline ends. Germline V gene sequence: CDR1 SEHNR, CDR2 FQNEAQ (reference sequence). CDR3: CASSLASGEQYF. The CDR3 DNA sequence: TGTGCCAGCAGCTTAGCCTCAGGCGAGCAGTACTTC. The full variable domain, its missing parts supplied by reference TRBV7-9 and TRBJ2-7, is DTGVSQNPRHKITKRGQNVTFRCDPISEHNRLYWYRQTLGQGPEFLTYFQNEAQLEKSRLLSDRFSAERPKGSFSTLEIQRTEQGDSAMYLCASSLASGEQYFGPGTRLTVT.

The V call is TRBV7-9, the J call TRBJ1-5; 9 bases are a match to TRBD1. The CDR3 is 14 residues long. V dropped 5 bases and J dropped 7; count of bases not matched to a gene: 6. From germline, CDR1 is SEHNR and CDR2 FQNEAQ (reference sequence). The CDR3 sequence: CASSQQGAGQPQHF. The CDR3 DNA reads TGTGCCAGCAGCCAACAGGGGGCTGGACAGCCCCAGCATTTT.

This chain joins TRBV2 and TRBJ1-1; 9 bases agree with TRBD1. With 10 bases clipped from V and 7 bases from J, the junction kept 7 bases outside the gene matches. Germline CDR1 SNHLY, CDR2 FYNNEI. The CDR3 is 12 residues long. CDR3 sequence (DNA): TGTGCCACCCTGGGACAGGGCCGTGAAGCTTTCTTT. Translating gives CATLGQGREAFF.

V gene TRBV6-5 combines with J gene TRBJ1-5, with TRBD1 as a possible D gene (6 bases). The CDR3 is made up of 15 amino acids. CDR1 is MNHEY and CDR2 is SVGAGI in the germline V gene. Trimming took off 0 bases at V and 3 bases at J, with 9 bases between the two ends. In nucleotides, the CDR3 is TGTGCCAGCAGTTACTCACAGGGCTACAATCAGCCCCAGCATTTT. This sequence encodes CASSYSQGYNQPQHF.

V is TRBV27 and J is TRBJ2-1; 8 nucleotides line up with TRBD1. The CDR3 length is 13 residues. Germline V gene lookup returns CDR1 MNHEY and CDR2 SMNVEV (reference sequence). V dropped 6 bases and J dropped 7; count of bases not matched to a gene: 5. The CDR3 loop is CASRTGAANEQFF. For the CDR3, the DNA is TGTGCCAGCAGGACAGGGGCCGCAAATGAGCAGTTCTTC.

In this sample, this clone turned up once. This rearrangement joins TRBV27 to TRBJ2-7; tentatively, D is TRBD2 (5 bases). Germline V gives CDR1 MNHEY, CDR2 SMNVEV (reference sequence). The length of the CDR3 is 11 residues. With 4 bases removed from V and 13 bases from J, the gap between germline ends came to 14 bases. The CDR3 DNA is TGTGCCAGCAGTTCCGGGGTAGGGCAATACTTC. Amino acid sequence: CASSSGVGQYF.

The J gene is TRBJ2-2, the V gene TRBV7-9, with D maybe TRBD2 (5 bases). The CDR3 length is 17 residues. Germline loops: CDR1 SEHNR, CDR2 FQNEAQ (reference sequence). Trimming removed 6 bases at V and 0 bases at J, with 17 bases between. The CDR3 DNA reads TGTGCCAGCAGTTTGAGGGCGGAGACCACGAACACCGGGGAGCTGTTTTTT. Translating it yields CASSLRAETTNTGELFF.

The V and J genes are TRBV5-1 and TRBJ1-2; D call uncertain. The CDR3 spans 13 residues. The ends were cut back, 4 bases at V and 2 bases at J, with 9 bases in the middle. Germline-derived CDR1 and CDR2 are SGHRS and YFSETQ. The CDR3 sequence is CASSAGFNYGYTF. CDR3 DNA: TGCGCCAGCAGCGCGGGCTTCAACTATGGCTACACCTTC.

CDR3 sequence: CASSLEGGPQYF. The CDR3 region has the DNA TGTGCCAGCAGCTTAGAGGGGGGGCCCCAGTACTTC. The rearrangement uses TRBV11-3 and TRBJ2-5; weak D call: TRBD2 (7 bases). The germline V gene encodes CDR1 SGHNT and CDR2 YENEEA. V lost 0 bases and J 9 bases, leaving 8 bases between the germline ends. This CDR3 has 12 amino acids.